The present entry profiles one T cell receptor (beta chain) with its context. What this receptor recognizes is not known. No base qualities exist here, and no much larger clone lies one base off it. High-throughput TCRbeta CDR3 sequencing of frozen genomic DNA was performed by immunoSEQ, including PCR amplification, mapping, bias correction and internal controls. Processing in the source paper ran as follows. Only productive rearrangements were retained, and each unique TCRbeta sequence was defined by its CDR3 nucleotide sequence together with its V and J gene. For a sequence to be called donor-reactive, it needed a frequency of at least 0.01% and at least 5-fold expansion in CFSE-low cells compared with unstimulated pre-transplant cells. Minimum frequency thresholds were set for each subject on the basis of the unstimulated sample with the lowest template count, so that a detection power of at least 90% was ensured. Jensen-Shannon divergence between the top 1000 TCRbeta sequences after and before transplant was used to measure repertoire turnover. Two-sided Fisher's exact tests were used to test for changes in the detection of donor-reactive sequences. TCRdb mirrors the immuneACCESS table, restricted to in-frame sequences. Some clones are absent from its copies; in checked studies, under half trace to an unresolved V gene, and the reason for the others is unknown. V, J and clone size derive from that table, while D and trimming were established from the DNA sequence. The sample data list about 70,000 clones, and roughly 80% of these were observed just once. The top ten clones comprise around 0.72% of the sample.

This record comes from a study of T cell clones after liver transplantation (dated 2019 in TCRdb). Regarding the study in general: ITN030ST, the source of the samples, was a randomized trial that attempted immunosuppression withdrawal within 2 years of liver transplantation. Donor-reactive T cell clones were identified by TCRbeta sequencing after a pre-transplant mixed lymphocyte reaction and then tracked in post-transplant blood. As an antigen-independent comparator for donor-reactive sequences, third party-reactive TCRbeta sequences were also identified from pre-transplant MLRs. Three of the eight recipients were HCV-positive; the others were transplanted for non-autoimmune, non-viral indications. Until randomization at 12-24 months post-transplant, subjects were given standard immunosuppression, with no induction therapy. Tolerance was defined as complete immunosuppression withdrawal for at least one year with no rise in liver enzymes beyond twice the upper limit of normal. Blood samples were collected pre-transplant, pre-randomization before withdrawal, and post-randomization after either complete withdrawal or failed withdrawal. A cohort of 8 liver transplant recipients was studied, of whom 3 were classified as tolerant and 5 as non-tolerant. Study-wide conclusions, independent of this receptor: After accounting for repertoire turnover, donor-reactive detection was significantly reduced in 7 of 8 subjects for CD4 and 8 of 8 for CD8. In two subjects, low numbers of available donor cells limited the measurable donor-reactive repertoire. A greater decline was seen for donor-reactive sequences than for third party-reactive sequences, suggesting partial antigen-specific deletion unrelated to withdrawal success. The conclusions were preliminary, being limited by small, heterogeneous patient numbers and by non-standardized post-transplant time points. Because no allograft tissue specimens were available, donor-reactive T cells may have migrated into the graft instead of being deleted. A significant post-transplant decrease in circulating donor-reactive CD4 TCRbeta sequences was observed in most of the 8 subjects, irrespective of tolerance or HCV status.

Thawed unstimulated PBMCs were stained for CD3, CD4 and CD8 and FACS-sorted into CD3+CD4+ and CD3+CD8+ populations. All 8 studied subjects were randomized to immunosuppression withdrawal. The Qiagen DNeasy Blood and Tissue Kit was used for genomic DNA isolation. V was cut back by 2 bases and J by 0 bases, leaving a gap of 11 bases between them. CDR1 and CDR2 (SGHVS, FQNEAQ) derive from the germline V gene. Counted from cysteine to phenylalanine, this CDR3 has 15 amino acids. The DNA shown is the 45-base CDR3, in frame from base 1. This TCR was recovered from a human patient who received a liver transplant. Following transplantation, T cells from the graft donor may be among those present. The chain joins TRBV7-8 to TRBJ2-7; a tentative D match to TRBD1 spans 6 bases. The starting material was CD4+ T cells from blood, obtained 12 months after liver transplant. The CDR3 protein: CASSLSYRVSYEQYF. DNA sequence: TGTGCCAGCAGCTTAAGTTACAGGGTCTCCTACGAGCAGTACTTC.